These 4 T cell receptor beta chains were all obtained from the same sample, sequenced in a study of PD-1 blockade in mismatch repair-deficient tumors. Libraries were prepared by immunoSEQ multiplex PCR; TCRdb keeps only in-frame clonotypes and omits some of them. The table shows under 150,000 clones, with 88% occurring only once. Material: peripheral blood, obtained just under 74 weeks after starting pembrolizumab. The source is an adult with mismatch repair-deficient cancer.

The chain recombines TRBV6-4 with TRBJ2-3; D is perhaps TRBD2 (6 bases). From germline, CDR1 is MRHNA and CDR2 SNTAGT. Trimming cost V 2 bases and J 1 base, with 7 bases left between them. The CDR3 runs to 14 residues. The CDR3 reads CASSDGGGTDTQYF. The CDR3 DNA is TGTGCCAGCAGTGACGGAGGGGGCACAGATACGCAGTATTTT.

V and J are TRBV4-1 and TRBJ1-5, with D maybe TRBD1 (6 bases). The V gene lost 4 bases and the J gene lost 1 base, with 14 bases spanning the gap. The germline V gene encodes CDR1 MGHRA and CDR2 YSYEKL. The CDR3 loop spans 16 amino acids. For the CDR3, the DNA is TGCGCCAGCAGCCGGATACAGGGCGTAAGCAATCAGCCCCAGCATTTT. It specifies CASSRIQGVSNQPQHF.

The chain is built from TRBV29-1 and TRBJ2-7, with 7 bases matching TRBD1. Germline CDR1 SQVTM, CDR2 ANQGSEA. V lost 7 bases and J lost 4; bases outside the gene matches: 10. The CDR3 loop spans 13 amino acids. For the CDR3, the DNA is TGCAGCGCCCGACAGGGTGGGGGTTACGAGCAGTACTTC. This sequence encodes CSARQGGGYEQYF.

The chain recombines TRBV9 with TRBJ1-1, with a possible D match to TRBD1 (5 bases). CDR1 SGDLS and CDR2 YYNGEE come from the germline V gene. This CDR3 has 14 amino acids. Trimming took off 4 bases at V and 1 base at J, with 11 bases between the two ends. The CDR3 coding sequence is TGTGCCAGCAGCCACGGGACGGGGAACACTGAAGCTTTCTTT. This gives the protein CASSHGTGNTEAFF.